This entry is about one T cell receptor beta chain. TCRdb used MiXCR to reprocess the RT-PCR reads, holding one entry per CDR3 protein. The table shows about 680,000 distinct CDR3 sequences, with 13% to 15% occurring only once. Per germline, CDR1 SNHLY and CDR2 FYNNEI. With V trimmed by 5 bases and J by 5 bases, 5 bases remained unmatched. CDR3 length equals 14 residues. The material sequenced was memory CD4+ T cells from blood. The J gene is TRBJ2-1, the V gene TRBV2, with 8 bases aligning to TRBD1. This TCR derives from a female donor in good health, serving as a healthy control. The CDR3 region has the DNA TGTGCCAGCAGTAAGGACAGGGTAAACAATGAGCAGTTCTTC. As protein: CASSKDRVNNEQFF.